Following are 9 T cell receptor beta chains from one sample sequenced in a study of T cell responses to AZD1222 COVID-19 vaccine. Generated by immunoSEQ multiplex PCR, the TCRdb table keeps only in-frame clones and is missing some. The sample holds 140,000 to 150,000 clones; approximately 85% are singletons and the top ten take about 8%. The sequenced sample was peripheral blood, obtained on day 0 of AZD1222 vaccination. These TCRs come from an adult in good health.

The chain combines TRBV4-2 with TRBJ2-3; D is unclear. Germline V gene lookup returns CDR1 LGHNA and CDR2 YNFKEQ. The CDR3 is 14 amino acids. V lost 5 bases to trimming and J lost 3 bases, with 12 bases between them. This CDR3 reads CASSSPMGTDTQYF. CDR3 coding DNA: TGTGCCAGCAGCTCCCCTATGGGGACAGATACGCAGTATTTT.

The chain uses TRBV28 and TRBJ1-1; maybe TRBD1 (6 bases). V lost 5 bases, J lost 3 bases, and 16 bases lay in between. Germline V gene data show CDR1 as MDHEN and CDR2 as SYDVKM. The CDR3 has 15 residues. The CDR3 DNA reads TGTGCCAGCAGTCTATACAGGGAAGTGGACACTGAAGCTTTCTTT. Amino acids: CASSLYREVDTEAFF.

The genes are TRBV19 and TRBJ1-5, with 7 bases that match TRBD1. This CDR3 is built from 16 residues. The germline CDR1 and CDR2 sequences are LNHDA and SQIVND (reference sequence). Losses at the gene ends were 4 bases for V and 0 bases for J; bases not matched to a gene: 6. The CDR3 region is CASSTGQAHSNQPQHF. The CDR3 DNA reads TGTGCCAGTAGTACCGGACAGGCCCATAGCAATCAGCCCCAGCATTTT.

The CDR3 region has the DNA TGTGCCAGCAGCGCCCGACCATCCGCGGAGACCCAGTACTTC. Translation: CASSARPSAETQYF. This sequence joins TRBV9 and TRBJ2-5; no firm D call. The ends were cut back, 3 bases at V and 5 bases at J, with 14 bases in the middle. There are 14 residues in the CDR3. CDR1 SGDLS and CDR2 YYNGEE come from the germline V gene.

This chain connects TRBV2 to TRBJ1-2; 9 nucleotides line up with TRBD1. The junction had 4 bases not matched to a gene; V was cut back by 4 bases and J by 7 bases. Germline V gene data show CDR1 as SNHLY and CDR2 as FYNNEI. This CDR3 comprises 13 residues. In DNA, the CDR3 is TGTGCCAGCAGTGCTGGGACAGGGCCTGGCTACACCTTC. Amino acids: CASSAGTGPGYTF.

In its sample, this clone was seen once. The rearrangement joins TRBV6-1 to TRBJ1-2; D is unresolved. V lost 2 bases to trimming and J lost 1 base, with 8 bases between them. The CDR3 spans 14 residues. Germline loops: CDR1 MNHNS, CDR2 SASEGT. The CDR3 sequence: CASSELGNNYGYTF. CDR3 bases: TGTGCCAGCAGTGAATTGGGTAATAACTATGGCTACACCTTC.

The chain has TRBV27 and TRBJ2-3; the match to TRBD2 covers 7 bases. Germline CDR1 MNHEY, CDR2 SMNVEV (reference sequence). With V trimmed by 5 bases and J by 4 bases, 3 bases remained unmatched. The CDR3 is 13 amino acids. The CDR3 is CASSQAGPDTQYF. Here the CDR3 DNA reads TGTGCCAGCAGTCAAGCGGGGCCAGATACGCAGTATTTT.

The CDR3 coding sequence is TGTGCCAGCAGCTTAGCGGGTCTTGCGGGCTTGAGGGGTGAAGCTTTCTTT. Translating gives CASSLAGLAGLRGEAFF. This chain connects TRBV7-9 to TRBJ1-1; the D gene is possibly TRBD1 (5 bases). The germline V gene has CDR1 SEHNR and CDR2 FQNEAQ (reference sequence). Trimming removed 0 bases from V and 7 bases from J, with 21 bases in between. The CDR3 covers 17 residues.

The chain couples TRBV29-1 to TRBJ2-5; 8 nucleotides line up with TRBD1. This CDR3 is built from 13 residues. V dropped 8 bases and J dropped 5; count of bases not matched to a gene: 10. Per the germline V gene, CDR1 is SQVTM and CDR2 is ANQGSEA. Here the CDR3 reads CSTSRGPAETQYF. The CDR3 DNA is TGCAGCACTAGCAGGGGGCCGGCCGAGACCCAGTACTTC.